This T cell receptor (beta chain) comes out of a study of T cell responses to AZD1222 COVID-19 vaccine. Points from the study as a whole: Spike-specific TCR breadth rose after two AZD1222 doses, and depth rose as well. After the peak T cell response, and only then, were repertoires sampled. Donors were largely white British and mainly female; clonal diversity was possibly underestimated.

Sequencing was performed with immunoSEQ multiplex PCR; in TCRdb, only in-frame clones are kept and a portion is missing. This repertoire shows 100,000 to 150,000 clones, 92% found once; its top ten account for more than 0.95%. Pooling was applied to second doses at about 4 or about 12 weeks. Only one count was recorded for this clone. The antigen is unknown. The sequence came from an adult who received the AZD1222 COVID-19 vaccine. Sequenced here: peripheral blood, sampled 28 days after the second AZD1222 dose.

CDR3 residues: CASSEYGMAFF. The CDR3, as DNA: TGTGCCAGCAGTGAGTATGGAATGGCTTTCTTT. The chain links TRBV2 to TRBJ1-1; no firm D call. CDR1 and CDR2 from the germline V gene are SNHLY and FYNNEI. V was pared by 3 bases and J by 11 bases, with 10 bases between. The CDR3 runs 11 residues.